The 16 T cell receptor beta chains below all came from one sample that was sequenced in a study of human T cells and chemical hapten exposure. TCRdb processed the RACE reads anew with MiXCR; each CDR3 protein has one entry. The sample lists roughly 190,000 distinct CDR3 sequences; 20% to 25% were seen once. Time point here: patch test 1, 2 weeks after DPC sensitization. As to treatment: therapeutic diphenylcyclopropenone sensitization with weekly scalp DPC. The specimen was whole blood, collected in connection with sensitization to the hapten diphenylcyclopropenone (DPC). All receptors derive from a woman in her fifties or sixties with alopecia areata. Some clones in this sample may be carry-over from other donors' samples.

V usage is TRBV10-3 and J usage is TRBJ1-2; 8 bases agree with TRBD1. Germline V gene sequence: CDR1 ENHRY, CDR2 SYGVKD. The CDR3 sequence is 13 residues long. Germline trimming cut 6 bases from V and 4 bases from J; bases unmatched to any gene: 4. CDR3 in amino acids: CAISRDRTYGYTF. The DNA of the CDR3 is TGTGCCATCAGCCGGGACAGGACCTATGGCTACACCTTC.

This clonotype was counted a few times. The chain combines TRBV10-3 with TRBJ2-1; 8 positions match TRBD2. Germline V lookup: CDR1 ENHRY, CDR2 SYGVKD. The V gene end was trimmed by 4 bases and the J gene end by 13 bases; junction bases not matched to a gene: 6. The CDR3 runs 12 residues. CDR3 DNA: TGTGCCATCAGTGCGGAAGGGACTAGTCAGTTCTTC. It yields the protein CAISAEGTSQFF.

The chain employs TRBV19 and TRBJ2-7; either TRBD1 or TRBD2 may fit D (5 bases each). V lost 6 bases, J lost 0 bases, and 15 bases lay in between. There are 15 residues in the CDR3. From germline, CDR1 is LNHDA and CDR2 SQIVND (reference sequence). CDR3 protein: CASSHPYGGSYEQYF. The CDR3 region has the DNA TGTGCCAGTAGCCACCCTTATGGGGGCTCCTACGAGCAGTACTTC.

This clonotype came up a few times. V and J are TRBV4-1 and TRBJ1-1; TRBD1 agrees at 8 bases. The CDR3 length is 16 residues. The J segment lost 5 bases and the V segment lost 0 bases, leaving 8 bases of the junction unmatched. Per germline, CDR1 MGHRA and CDR2 YSYEKL. The CDR3 reads CASSQETGAPTTEAFF. In nucleotides, the CDR3 is TGCGCCAGCAGCCAAGAGACAGGGGCCCCGACTACTGAAGCTTTCTTT.

This clonotype was seen only a few times. The chain carries TRBV6-1 and TRBJ1-3, with D uncertain. V gave up 4 bases and J gave up 3 bases, with 13 bases separating them. This CDR3 comprises 15 residues. Germline V gene lookup returns CDR1 MNHNS and CDR2 SASEGT. CDR3 bases: TGTGCCAGCAGTGTAGGCAGCTCCCTTGGAAACACCATATATTTT. The encoded protein is CASSVGSSLGNTIYF.

The J gene is TRBJ1-1, the V gene TRBV6-6; D is unresolved. Trimming removed 2 bases from V and 5 bases from J, with 18 bases in between. Per the germline V gene, CDR1 is MNHNY and CDR2 is SVGAGI (reference sequence). The CDR3 runs to 16 residues. The CDR3 DNA is TGTGCCAGCAGTTACCCGTGGTATAACAGCTGGACTGAAGCTTTCTTT. This translates into CASSYPWYNSWTEAFF.

The V gene is TRBV7-2, the J gene TRBJ2-4; D remains ambiguous. V was pared by 2 bases and J by 10 bases, with 9 bases between. Germline CDR1 reads SGHTA; CDR2 reads FQGNSA. This CDR3 has 12 residues. CDR3 nucleotide sequence: TGTGCCAGCAGCTTAAGGAGTTATATTCAGTACTTC. Translation: CASSLRSYIQYF.

This clonotype was counted between two and nine times. The chain has TRBV7-2 and TRBJ2-1, with 8 bases aligning to TRBD2. The V gene end was trimmed by 5 bases and the J gene end by 6 bases; junction bases not matched to a gene: 15. The germline V gene encodes CDR1 SGHTA and CDR2 FQGNSA. The CDR3 loop spans 17 amino acids. The CDR3 sequence: CASSRNVAAGELNEQFF. The CDR3 coding sequence is TGTGCCAGCAGCCGCAATGTGGCAGCGGGAGAACTCAATGAGCAGTTCTTC. The variable domain in full, completed from reference TRBV7-2 and TRBJ2-1, reads GAGVSQSPSNKVTEKGKDVELRCDPISGHTALYWYRQSLGQGLEFLIYFQGNSAPDKSGLPSDRFSAERTGGSVSTLTIQRTQQEDSAVYLCASSRNVAAGELNEQFFGPGTRLTVL.

The J gene is TRBJ1-5, the V gene TRBV3-1; 8 bases are shared with TRBD1. The germline V gene has CDR1 LGHDT and CDR2 YNNKEL (reference sequence). The CDR3 runs 17 residues. The trim removed 2 bases at V and 11 bases at J, leaving 17 bases unmatched. Here the CDR3 reads CASSQPTGTGLGRAQHF. CDR3 coding DNA: TGTGCCAGCAGCCAACCCACCGGGACAGGCCTAGGCAGGGCCCAGCATTTT.

This clonotype came up a few times. V and J are TRBV20-1 and TRBJ1-1; 7 nucleotides align to TRBD1. Trimming at V came to 5 bases and at J to 0 bases, leaving 6 bases not matched to a gene. The CDR3 has 14 residues. CDR1 is DFQATT and CDR2 is SNEGSKA in the germline V gene (reference sequence). The CDR3 coding sequence is TGCAGTGCTGGATCGGGACAGTTGAACACTGAAGCTTTCTTT. It yields the protein CSAGSGQLNTEAFF.

This clonotype appeared a few times. The chain combines TRBV28 with TRBJ2-7; 9 bases map to TRBD1. Germline V lookup: CDR1 MDHEN, CDR2 SYDVKM. The CDR3 extends over 14 amino acids. The ends lost 6 bases at V and 3 bases at J; junction bases unmatched: 6. CDR3 residues: CASRTPGQGYEQYF. Here the CDR3 DNA reads TGTGCCAGCAGGACTCCGGGACAGGGCTACGAGCAGTACTTC.

This clonotype was observed a few times. The J gene is TRBJ1-2, the V gene TRBV12-3 or TRBV12-4, with 11 bases aligning to TRBD1. The junction had 5 bases not matched to a gene; V was cut back by 10 bases and J by 4 bases. The CDR3 runs to 13 residues. This chain's CDR3 is CATGTGGAYGYTF. The DNA of the CDR3 is TGTGCCACGGGGACAGGGGGGGCCTATGGCTACACCTTC.

The chain recombines TRBV6-1 with TRBJ2-1; 7 bases fit TRBD2. The CDR3 has 15 amino acids. The germline V gene has CDR1 MNHNS and CDR2 SASEGT. With 8 bases clipped from V and 4 bases from J, the junction kept 11 bases outside the gene matches. CDR3 sequence reads: CASAAGSGAYNEQFF. CDR3 DNA sequence: TGTGCCAGCGCGGCGGGGAGCGGGGCTTACAATGAGCAGTTCTTC.

In this sample, this clonotype turned up many times. The chain uses TRBV29-1 and TRBJ2-6; unclear D gene. Germline CDR1 reads SQVTM; CDR2 reads ANQGSEA. This CDR3 is built from 13 residues. V shed 4 bases and J shed 0 bases, with 4 bases lying between them. The CDR3 DNA sequence: TGCAGCGTTGCCGACTCTGGGGCCAACGTCCTGACTTTC. Protein: CSVADSGANVLTF.

V and J are TRBV29-1 and TRBJ2-5; 7 bases map to TRBD1. The CDR3 sequence is 15 residues long. Germline CDR1 is SQVTM and CDR2 is ANQGSEA. V trimming: 5 bases; J trimming: 1 base; junction bases outside the gene matches: 10. CDR3 nucleotides: TGCAGCGTTTGGTCGACAGGGAGCATCCAAGAGACCCAGTACTTC. It encodes CSVWSTGSIQETQYF.

The sample holds one count of this clonotype. The chain uses TRBV20-1 and TRBJ2-5; D not resolved. V gave up 6 bases and J gave up 5 bases, with 13 bases separating them. Germline V gives CDR1 DFQATT, CDR2 SNEGSKA (reference sequence). The CDR3 is 12 residues long. For the CDR3, the DNA is TGCAGTGCGTTGGGTCTCGGGGAGACCCAGTACTTC. This gives the protein CSALGLGETQYF.